The 13 T cell receptor beta chains in this list originate from one sample, sequenced in a study of blood T cell repertoires in COVID-19. Libraries were prepared by immunoSEQ multiplex PCR; TCRdb keeps only in-frame clonotypes and omits some of them. The data hold some 150,000 clones, with 80% observed a single time. Sequencing input: peripheral blood. Every receptor here comes from a man between 60 and 75 years old with active or convalescent COVID-19.

V usage is TRBV18 and J usage is TRBJ1-3; D gene unclear. The germline gives CDR1 KGHSH, CDR2 LQKENI. V lost 3 bases and J lost 0, with 9 bases in between. The CDR3 covers 15 residues. The CDR3 DNA reads TGTGCCAGCTCACCCTTTGTCAGCTCTGGAAACACCATATATTTT. Translating gives CASSPFVSSGNTIYF.

CDR3 bases: TGTGCCAGCAGCTTGGTACAGGGCGGCTCCTACGAGCAGTACTTC. This codes for CASSLVQGGSYEQYF. This chain uses TRBV5-6 with TRBJ2-7; D is possibly TRBD1 (6 bases). Germline CDR1 SGHDT, CDR2 YYEEEE. This CDR3 has 15 amino acids. Trimming removed 0 bases from V and 0 bases from J, with 10 bases in between.

J is TRBJ2-6 and V is TRBV5-1, with TRBD1 matching 7 bases. With V trimmed by 5 bases and J by 0 bases, 11 bases remained unmatched. The CDR3 is 18 residues long. Germline loops: CDR1 SGHRS, CDR2 YFSETQ. The CDR3: CASRPARGFNSGANVLTF. CDR3 bases: TGCGCCAGCAGACCTGCCAGGGGGTTCAACTCTGGGGCCAACGTCCTGACTTTC.

V is TRBV27 and J is TRBJ2-7; perhaps TRBD2 as D (6 bases). CDR3 length equals 15 residues. Germline lookup yields CDR1 MNHEY and CDR2 SMNVEV (reference sequence). V lost 5 bases and J 0 bases, leaving 14 bases between the germline ends. Here the CDR3 DNA reads TGTGCCAGCAGTCCTGAACTAGCCCTCTCCTACGAGCAGTACTTC. This translates into CASSPELALSYEQYF.

The CDR3 DNA reads as TGTGCCAGCAGCTTTACCCAGGAAGATACGCAGTATTTT. Its protein product is CASSFTQEDTQYF. J is TRBJ2-3 and V is TRBV11-3; the D is unclear. V was pared by 3 bases and J by 5 bases, with 9 bases between. Germline assignment: CDR1 SGHNT and CDR2 YENEEA. There are 13 residues in the CDR3. The full variable domain, with the rest looked up from reference TRBV11-3 and TRBJ2-3, is EAGVVQSPRYKIIEKKQPVAFWCNPISGHNTLYWYLQNLGQGPELLIRYENEEAVDDSQLPKDRFSAERLKGVDSTLKIQPAELGDSAVYLCASSFTQEDTQYFGPGTRLTVL.

This chain joins TRBV9 and TRBJ2-1, with 9 bases fitting TRBD1. V shed 0 bases, J shed 7 bases, and the junction held 5 bases outside the gene matches. The CDR3 extends over 15 amino acids. Germline V CDR1 and CDR2: SGDLS, YYNGEE. CDR3 coding DNA: TGTGCCAGCAGCGTAGCTAAGGACAGGGGTAATGAGCAGTTCTTC. Its translation is CASSVAKDRGNEQFF.

The V call is TRBV19, the J call TRBJ2-7, with TRBD1 matching 8 bases. The germline V gene encodes CDR1 LNHDA and CDR2 SQIVND (reference sequence). The trim removed 4 bases at V and 3 bases at J, leaving 5 bases unmatched. This CDR3 has 14 residues. CDR3 loop: CASSRRTGNYEQYF. The CDR3 nucleotides read TGTGCCAGTAGTAGGAGGACAGGGAACTACGAGCAGTACTTC.

V is TRBV3-1 (or the pseudogene TRBV3-2) and J is TRBJ2-5; D unresolved. Deletions cut 0 bases from V and 5 bases from J, with 7 bases between. Germline CDR1 is LGHDT and CDR2 is YNNKEL (reference sequence). The CDR3 spans 13 residues. CDR3 sequence: CASSQEERETQYF. CDR3 coding DNA: TGTGCCAGCAGCCAAGAAGAGAGGGAGACCCAGTACTTC.

The J gene is TRBJ2-1, the V gene TRBV9; no clear D. CDR1 and CDR2 (germline): SGDLS, YYNGEE. This CDR3 comprises 13 residues. Trimming removed 0 bases at V and 8 bases at J, with 9 bases between. Here the CDR3 reads CASSVGGHDEQFF. DNA for the CDR3: TGTGCCAGCAGCGTAGGTGGGCACGATGAGCAGTTCTTC.

In nucleotides, the CDR3 is TGTGCCAGCAGCTTCCCCGGGACAGGGGTAAGCGGCTACACCTTC. Translation: CASSFPGTGVSGYTF. J is TRBJ1-2 and V is TRBV7-9; 10 positions agree with TRBD1. Losses at the gene ends were 3 bases for V and 8 bases for J; bases not matched to a gene: 9. The CDR3 spans 15 residues. The germline CDR1 and CDR2 sequences are SEHNR and FQNEAQ (reference sequence).

In the case of this clone: A junction end diverges from the germline sequence, so it may reflect a read error. The gene calls are TRBV30 and TRBJ1-2; D is perhaps TRBD1 (5 bases). The CDR3 is made up of 10 amino acids. Per the germline V gene, CDR1 is GTSNPN and CDR2 is SVGIG (reference sequence). Here the CDR3 reads CAWSPQGSTF. In DNA form, the CDR3 reads TGTGCCTGGAGCCCCCAGGGCTCCACCTTC.

This rearrangement joins TRBV7-2 to TRBJ2-7; 9 bases are a match to TRBD1. V lost 5 bases, J lost 5 bases, and 7 bases stayed unmatched. Germline lookup yields CDR1 SGHTA and CDR2 FQGNSA. CDR3 length: 14 amino acids. The CDR3 region is CASSLRDRDHEQYF. CDR3 in DNA: TGTGCCAGCAGCCTCCGGGACAGGGACCACGAGCAGTACTTC. The full variable domain, with the rest looked up from reference TRBV7-2 and TRBJ2-7, is GAGVSQSPSNKVTEKGKDVELRCDPISGHTALYWYRQSLGQGLEFLIYFQGNSAPDKSGLPSDRFSAERTGGSVSTLTIQRTQQEDSAVYLCASSLRDRDHEQYFGPGTRLTVT.

The chain has TRBV18 and TRBJ1-5; D unclear. V lost 2 bases, J lost 2 bases, and 13 bases lay in between. Germline loops: CDR1 KGHSH, CDR2 LQKENI. The CDR3 is made up of 16 amino acids. CDR3 DNA sequence: TGTGCCAGCTCACCAGTAGGGAGCGACGGCAATCAGCCCCAGCATTTT. This translates into CASSPVGSDGNQPQHF.